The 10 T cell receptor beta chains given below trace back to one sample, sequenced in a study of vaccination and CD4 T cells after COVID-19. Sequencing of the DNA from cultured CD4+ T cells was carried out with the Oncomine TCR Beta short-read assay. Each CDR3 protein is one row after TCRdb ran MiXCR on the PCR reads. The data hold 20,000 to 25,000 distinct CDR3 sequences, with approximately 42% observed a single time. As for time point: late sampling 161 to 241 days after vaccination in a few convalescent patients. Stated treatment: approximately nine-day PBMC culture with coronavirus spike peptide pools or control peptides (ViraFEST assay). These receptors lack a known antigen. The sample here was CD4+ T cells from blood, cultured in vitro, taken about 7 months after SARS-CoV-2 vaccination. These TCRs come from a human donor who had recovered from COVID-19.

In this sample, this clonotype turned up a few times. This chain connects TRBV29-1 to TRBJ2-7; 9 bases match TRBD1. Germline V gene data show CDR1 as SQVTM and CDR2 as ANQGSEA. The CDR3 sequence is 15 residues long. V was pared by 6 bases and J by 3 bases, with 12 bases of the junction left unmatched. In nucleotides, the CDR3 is TGCAGCGTCGCCGGCGGACAGGGGCAAAACTACGAGCAGTACTTC. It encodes CSVAGGQGQNYEQYF.

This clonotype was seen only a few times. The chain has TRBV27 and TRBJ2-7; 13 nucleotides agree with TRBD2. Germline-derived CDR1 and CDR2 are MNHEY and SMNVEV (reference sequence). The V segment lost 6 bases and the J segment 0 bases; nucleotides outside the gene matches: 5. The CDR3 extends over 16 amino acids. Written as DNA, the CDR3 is TGTGCCAGCAGGCTACTAGCGGGAGGGGGCTCCTACGAGCAGTACTTC. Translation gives CASRLLAGGGSYEQYF.

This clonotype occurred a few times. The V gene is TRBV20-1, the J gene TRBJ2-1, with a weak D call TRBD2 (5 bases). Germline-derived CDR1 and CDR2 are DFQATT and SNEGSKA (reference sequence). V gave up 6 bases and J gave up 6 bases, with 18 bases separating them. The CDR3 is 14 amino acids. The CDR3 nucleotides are TGCAGTGCCTTAACTAGTATGGGGTTCAATGAGCAGTTCTTC. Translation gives CSALTSMGFNEQFF.

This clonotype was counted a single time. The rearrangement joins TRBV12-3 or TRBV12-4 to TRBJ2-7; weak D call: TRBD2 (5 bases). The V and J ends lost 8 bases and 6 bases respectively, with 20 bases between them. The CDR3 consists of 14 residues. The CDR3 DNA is TGTGCCAGCGGGTCTAGGCGGAGGCCTTTCGAGCAGTACTTC. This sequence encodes CASGSRRRPFEQYF.

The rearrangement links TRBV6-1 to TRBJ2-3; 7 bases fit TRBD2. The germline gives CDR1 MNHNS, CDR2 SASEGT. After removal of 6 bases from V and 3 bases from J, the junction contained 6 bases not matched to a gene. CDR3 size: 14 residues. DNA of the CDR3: TGTGCCAGCAGGAACGCAGCGGGGACAGATACGCAGTATTTT. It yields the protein CASRNAAGTDTQYF.

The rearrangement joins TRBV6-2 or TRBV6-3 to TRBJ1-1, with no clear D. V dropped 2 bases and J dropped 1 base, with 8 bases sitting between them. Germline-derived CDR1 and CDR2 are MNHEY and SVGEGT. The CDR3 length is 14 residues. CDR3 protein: CASSYRVGNTEAFF. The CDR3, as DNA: TGTGCCAGCAGTTACCGGGTAGGGAACACTGAAGCTTTCTTT.

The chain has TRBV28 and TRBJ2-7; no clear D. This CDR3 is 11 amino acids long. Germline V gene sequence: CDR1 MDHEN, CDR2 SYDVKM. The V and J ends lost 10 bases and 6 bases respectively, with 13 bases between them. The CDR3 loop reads CATTSSSEQYF. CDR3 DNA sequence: TGTGCCACAACAAGCAGTTCCGAGCAGTACTTC.

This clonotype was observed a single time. The CDR3: CSAFGTRGTDTQYF. For the CDR3, the DNA is TGCAGTGCTTTTGGGACTAGGGGCACAGATACGCAGTATTTT. V usage is TRBV20-1 and J usage is TRBJ2-3; TRBD2 matches at 8 bases. Germline-derived CDR1 and CDR2 are DFQATT and SNEGSKA (reference sequence). Trimming took 5 bases from V and 1 from J; bases not matched to a gene: 5. The CDR3 spans 14 residues.

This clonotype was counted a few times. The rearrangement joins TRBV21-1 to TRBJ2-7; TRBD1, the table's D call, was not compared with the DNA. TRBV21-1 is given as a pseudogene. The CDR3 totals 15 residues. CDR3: CASSPWDRAAYEQYF. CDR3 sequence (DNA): TGTGCCAGCAGCCCGTGGGACAGGGCGGCCTACGAGCAGTACTTC.

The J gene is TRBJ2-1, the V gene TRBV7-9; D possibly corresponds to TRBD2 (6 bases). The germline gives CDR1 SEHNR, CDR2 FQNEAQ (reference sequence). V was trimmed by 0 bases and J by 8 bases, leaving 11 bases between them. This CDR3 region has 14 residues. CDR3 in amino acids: CASSLAGLSDEQFF. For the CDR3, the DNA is TGTGCCAGCAGCTTAGCGGGACTCTCGGATGAGCAGTTCTTC.